This T cell receptor beta chain comes out of a study of blood T cell repertoires in COVID-19. Study at large: COVID-19 samples collected from the United States, Italy and Spain covered acute and convalescent phases.

The authors' processing: Amplified reference gene primers provided the basis for estimating nucleated cell counts. The repertoire was sequenced with immunoSEQ multiplex PCR; TCRdb's copy has only in-frame clones and lacks some. The D gene and trimming were derived from the DNA, and the V and J assignments and clone size from that table. The sample consists of 150,000 to 200,000 clones, about 82% of them appearing once. Participants were placed into cohorts based on the clinical history they reported. Trimming left V 3 bases short and J 12 bases short, with 11 bases between. CDR1 MNHEY and CDR2 SVGAGI come from the germline V gene. The CDR3 runs 12 residues.

The sequence derives from a young woman who had recovered from COVID-19. Sample: PBMCs or T cells enriched from blood (not recorded which). The rearrangement links TRBV6-5 to TRBJ1-4; tentative D call: TRBD1 (5 bases). CDR3 amino acids: CASSYQGGELFF. CDR3 DNA sequence: TGTGCCAGCAGTTATCAGGGTGGGGAACTGTTTTTT.